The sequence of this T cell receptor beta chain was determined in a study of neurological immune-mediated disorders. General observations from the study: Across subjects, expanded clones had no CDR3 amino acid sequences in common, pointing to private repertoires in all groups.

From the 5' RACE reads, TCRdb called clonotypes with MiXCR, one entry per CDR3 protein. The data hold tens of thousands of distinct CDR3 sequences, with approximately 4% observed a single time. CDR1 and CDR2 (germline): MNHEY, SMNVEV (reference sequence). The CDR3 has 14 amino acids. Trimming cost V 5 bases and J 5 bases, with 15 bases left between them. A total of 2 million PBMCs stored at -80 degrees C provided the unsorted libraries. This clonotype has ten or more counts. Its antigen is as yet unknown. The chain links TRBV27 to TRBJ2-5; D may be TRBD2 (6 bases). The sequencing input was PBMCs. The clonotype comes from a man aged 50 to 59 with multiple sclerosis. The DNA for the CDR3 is TGTGCCAGCAGTCCGTACGCCCGGGGGGAGACCCAGTACTTC. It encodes CASSPYARGETQYF.